Presented here are 8 T cell receptor beta chains from one specimen sequenced in a study of T cells in Graves' hyperthyroidism and ophthalmopathy. RNA transcripts were the template for amplifying TCR beta CDR3 regions. First-round RT-PCR of the TCR CDR3 relied on the HTBI primer set. TCRdb reprocessed the multiplex PCR reads with MiXCR, giving one entry per CDR3 protein. The table includes 500,000 to 800,000 distinct CDR3 sequences, roughly 46% detected once. The sequencing sample was made of peripheral blood or thyroid tissue (not recorded which). The receptors originated from an adult man with Graves' disease, either hyperthyroidism or ophthalmopathy (not recorded which).

Concerning this clonotype: A read error may produce the germline difference seen at one junction end. J is TRBJ2-3 and V is TRBV29-1, with a possible D match to TRBD2 (5 bases). The CDR3 runs to 13 residues. CDR1 and CDR2 from the germline V gene are SQVTM and ANQGSEA. In DNA, the CDR3 is TGCAGCGTTGACGGGAATAATAGAGATGCGCAGTATTTT. Its protein product is CSVDGNNRDAQYF.

At least ten counts were recorded for this clonotype. The chain joins TRBV24-1 to TRBJ2-7; TRBD1 might be the D (6 bases). The CDR3 covers 16 residues. V was cut by 4 bases and J by 7 bases, with 22 bases left in between. Germline assignment: CDR1 KGHDR and CDR2 SFDVKD. In nucleotides, the CDR3 is TGTGCCACCAGTGACCCTAGTGGGGACAAGGCGCAAGAGCAGTACTTC. It translates to CATSDPSGDKAQEQYF.

V and J are TRBV20-1 and TRBJ2-2; TRBD2 agrees at 12 bases. The germline CDR1 and CDR2 sequences are DFQATT and SNEGSKA (reference sequence). This CDR3 comprises 16 residues. The V and J ends lost 3 bases and 5 bases, in that order; junction bases with no gene match: 7. As DNA, the CDR3 is TGCAGTGCTAGCCGACTAGCGGGAGTGGGTACCGGGGAGCTGTTTTTT. Its protein product is CSASRLAGVGTGELFF.

The chain has TRBV7-8 and TRBJ2-7, with D perhaps given as TRBD1 or TRBD2 (5 bases each). The CDR3 runs to 13 residues. V was clipped by 5 bases and J by 6 bases, with 14 bases between them. The germline V gene has CDR1 SGHVS and CDR2 FQNEAQ. CDR3 sequence reads: CASSQVRGREQYF. CDR3 DNA sequence: TGTGCCAGCAGCCAAGTACGGGGACGCGAGCAGTACTTC.

This clonotype was picked up many times. V usage is TRBV10-3 and J usage is TRBJ2-7; D not certain. This CDR3 is 12 amino acids long. V was cut by 6 bases and J by 5 bases, with 11 bases left in between. Germline V CDR1 and CDR2: ENHRY, SYGVKD. CDR3 coding DNA: TGTGCCATCAGCACTTCTAGGAACGAGCAGTACTTC. This gives the protein CAISTSRNEQYF.

The chain recombines TRBV7-9 with TRBJ1-3; 8 bases line up with TRBD1. CDR1 and CDR2 from the germline V gene are SEHNR and FQNEAQ (reference sequence). CDR3 length: 19 amino acids. After removal of 5 bases from V and 0 bases from J, the junction contained 15 bases not matched to a gene. The CDR3, as DNA: TGTGCCAGCAGCACTGGACAGGGACTACCGCTCAACTCTGGAAACACCATATATTTT. Translation gives CASSTGQGLPLNSGNTIYF.

The rearrangement joins TRBV29-1 to TRBJ1-5; 9 bases line up with TRBD1. This CDR3 has 13 amino acids. Germline V CDR1 and CDR2: SQVTM, ANQGSEA. The J segment lost 5 bases and the V segment lost 5 bases, leaving 4 bases of the junction unmatched. The CDR3 spells CSVRDRDDQPQHF. CDR3 nucleotide sequence: TGCAGCGTTCGGGACAGGGACGATCAGCCCCAGCATTTT. The complete variable domain, with remaining parts taken from reference TRBV29-1 and TRBJ1-5, reads SAVISQKPSRDICQRGTSLTIQCQVDSQVTMMFWYRQQPGQSLTLIATANQGSEATYESGFVIDKFPISRPNLTFSTLTVSNMSPEDSSIYLCSVRDRDDQPQHFGDGTRLSIL.

This clonotype was seen more than once but under ten times. The rearrangement joins TRBV12-3 or TRBV12-4 to TRBJ1-5, with D unclear. The CDR3 runs to 15 residues. The germline V and J ends were trimmed by 1 base and 4 bases, with 11 bases remaining between them. The CDR3 here is CASSLGAGPNQPQHF. The CDR3 DNA follows: TGTGCCAGCAGTTTAGGGGCAGGACCAAATCAGCCCCAGCATTTT.